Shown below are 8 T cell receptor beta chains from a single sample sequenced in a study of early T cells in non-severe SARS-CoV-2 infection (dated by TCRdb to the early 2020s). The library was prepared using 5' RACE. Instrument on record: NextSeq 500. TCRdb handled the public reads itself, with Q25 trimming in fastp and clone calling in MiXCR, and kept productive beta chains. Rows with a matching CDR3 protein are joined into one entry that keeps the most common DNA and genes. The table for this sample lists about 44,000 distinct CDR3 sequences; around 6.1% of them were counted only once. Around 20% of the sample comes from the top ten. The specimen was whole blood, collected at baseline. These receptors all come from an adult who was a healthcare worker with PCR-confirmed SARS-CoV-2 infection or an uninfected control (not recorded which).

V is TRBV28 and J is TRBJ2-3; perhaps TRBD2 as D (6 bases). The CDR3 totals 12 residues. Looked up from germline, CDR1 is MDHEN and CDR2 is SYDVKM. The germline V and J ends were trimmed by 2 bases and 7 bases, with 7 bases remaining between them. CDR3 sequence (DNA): TGTGCCAGCAGTTTACGGGGGTATACGCAGTATTTT. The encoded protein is CASSLRGYTQYF.

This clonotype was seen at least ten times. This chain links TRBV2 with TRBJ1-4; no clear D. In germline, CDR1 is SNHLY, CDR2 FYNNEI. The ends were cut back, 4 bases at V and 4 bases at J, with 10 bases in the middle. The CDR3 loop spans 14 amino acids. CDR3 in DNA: TGTGCCAGCAGTGTGGGCAGCCTTAATGAAAAACTGTTTTTT. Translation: CASSVGSLNEKLFF. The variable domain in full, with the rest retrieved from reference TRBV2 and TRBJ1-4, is EPEVTQTPSHQVTQMGQEVILRCVPISNHLYFYWYRQILGQKVEFLVSFYNNEISEKSEIFDDQFSVERPDGSNFTLKIRSTKLEDSAMYFCASSVGSLNEKLFFGSGTQLSVL.

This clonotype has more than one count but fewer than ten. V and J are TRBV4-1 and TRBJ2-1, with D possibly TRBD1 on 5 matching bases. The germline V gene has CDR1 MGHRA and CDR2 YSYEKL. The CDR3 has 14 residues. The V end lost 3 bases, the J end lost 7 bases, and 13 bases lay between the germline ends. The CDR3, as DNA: TGCGCCAGCAGCCAGGGGATAGGACAAAATGAGCAGTTCTTC. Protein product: CASSQGIGQNEQFF.

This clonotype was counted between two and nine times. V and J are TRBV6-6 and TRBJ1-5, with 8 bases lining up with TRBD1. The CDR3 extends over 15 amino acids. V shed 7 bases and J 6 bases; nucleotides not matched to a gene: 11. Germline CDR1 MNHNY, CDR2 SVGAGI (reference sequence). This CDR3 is CASKLDRVVSQPQHF. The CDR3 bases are TGTGCCAGCAAATTGGACAGGGTGGTCTCTCAGCCCCAGCATTTT.

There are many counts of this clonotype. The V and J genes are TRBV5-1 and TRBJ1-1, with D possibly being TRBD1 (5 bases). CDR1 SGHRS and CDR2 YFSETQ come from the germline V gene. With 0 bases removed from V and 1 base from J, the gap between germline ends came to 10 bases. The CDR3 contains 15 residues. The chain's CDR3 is CASSLVLGGNTEAFF. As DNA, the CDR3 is TGCGCCAGCAGCTTGGTTCTGGGGGGGAACACTGAAGCTTTCTTT.

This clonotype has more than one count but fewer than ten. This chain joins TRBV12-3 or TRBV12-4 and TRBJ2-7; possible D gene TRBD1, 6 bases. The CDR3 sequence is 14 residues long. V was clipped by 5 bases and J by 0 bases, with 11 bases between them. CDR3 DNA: TGTGCCAGCAGTCCAAGACAGGACTCCTACGAGCAGTACTTC. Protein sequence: CASSPRQDSYEQYF.

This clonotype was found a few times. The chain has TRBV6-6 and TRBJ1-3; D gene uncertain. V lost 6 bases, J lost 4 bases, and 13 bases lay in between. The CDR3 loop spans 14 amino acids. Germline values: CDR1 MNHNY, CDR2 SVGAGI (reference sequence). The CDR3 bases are TGTGCCAGCAGGGAAAACGTCCGGGGAAACACCATATATTTT. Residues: CASRENVRGNTIYF.

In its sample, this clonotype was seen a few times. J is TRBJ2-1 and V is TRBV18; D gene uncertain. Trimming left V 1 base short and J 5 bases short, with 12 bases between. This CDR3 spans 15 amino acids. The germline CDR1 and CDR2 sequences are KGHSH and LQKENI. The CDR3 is CASSPQAVTDNEQFF. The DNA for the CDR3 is TGTGCCAGCTCACCACAGGCAGTCACCGACAATGAGCAGTTCTTC.